The present T cell receptor beta chain was sequenced within a study of cytomegalovirus exposure and HLA in healthy donors. Study details: About 80 million unique TCRs from HLA-typed donors made up an early data release.

Each donor's status was that of a healthy bone marrow donor. The CDR3 is 14 residues long. From germline, CDR1 is MRHNA and CDR2 SNTAGT. General study findings and limits: TCR beta sequences reportedly predicted most subjects' HLA-A and HLA-B alleles accurately. Productive status was seen about 90% or about 30% of the time for most TCR beta V segments in an earlier analysis.

Details on this clone: What it recognizes is unknown. One junction end disagrees with the germline gene, perhaps due to a read error.

The PCR used 60 Vbeta and 13 Jbeta primers. The repertoire was sequenced with immunoSEQ multiplex PCR; TCRdb's copy has only in-frame clones and lacks some. Here the sample spans about 200,000 clones, almost 85% being singletons. The sample consisted of PBMCs. This TCR was recovered from a woman between 50 and 59 years old in good health and CMV-seronegative. The chain is built from TRBV6-4 and TRBJ1-2; 9 nucleotides match TRBD1. The CDR3 here is CASGEGTGTFGYTF. In DNA, the CDR3 is TGTGCCAGCGGTGAGGGGACAGGGACGTTTGGCTACACCTTC.